Listed below are T cell receptor beta chains from one sample, sequenced in a study of cytomegalovirus exposure and HLA in healthy donors. Libraries were prepared by immunoSEQ multiplex PCR; TCRdb keeps only in-frame clonotypes and omits some of them. The data show about 130,000 clones, approximately 74% seen once. The sequencing sample was made of PBMCs. Source of these receptors: a middle-aged man in good health and CMV-seropositive. The CDR3 runs from the conserved cysteine through the conserved F or W. A D gene is named only where the DNA matches it firmly. Clone size is not always given. Where it is, it says once, few, many or a class for expanded clones.

v_call: TRBV28; j_call: TRBJ1-5; clone_size: few; d_call: TRBD1; cdr3_nt: TGTGCCAGCAGTGGACAGGGGAGGAATCAGCCCCAGCATTTT; cdr3_aa: CASSGQGRNQPQHF
v_call: TRBV11-2; j_call: TRBJ2-7; clone_size: .; d_call: .; cdr3_nt: TGTGCCAGCAGCTTGTACAGCTCCTACGAGCAGTACTTC; cdr3_aa: CASSLYSSYEQYF
v_call: TRBV7-6; j_call: TRBJ2-1; clone_size: .; d_call: TRBD2; cdr3_nt: TGTGCCAGCAGCTTAAGAGCGGGAGGGGACTACAATGAGCAGTTCTTC; cdr3_aa: CASSLRAGGDYNEQFF
v_call: TRBV19; j_call: TRBJ1-1; clone_size: few; d_call: TRBD1; cdr3_nt: TGTGCCAGTAGTCCGCGGGACAGGGGCTGGACTGAAGCTTTCTTT; cdr3_aa: CASSPRDRGWTEAFF
v_call: TRBV28; j_call: TRBJ1-2; clone_size: .; d_call: .; cdr3_nt: TGTGCCAGCAGTGCCTTTCAGGTGGGGCCGGGGGGTGGCTACACCTTC; cdr3_aa: CASSAFQVGPGGGYTF
v_call: TRBV27; j_call: TRBJ1-5; clone_size: .; d_call: .; cdr3_nt: TGTGCCAGCAGTCTCAGGGGAAGGATCAGCAATCAGCCCCAGCATTTT; cdr3_aa: CASSLRGRISNQPQHF
v_call: TRBV5-1; j_call: TRBJ1-1; clone_size: .; d_call: .; cdr3_nt: TGCGCCAGCAGCTTGCCCCTAGAACTCCGACAGCCCCAAGTGGACACTGAAGCTTTCTTT; cdr3_aa: CASSLPLELRQPQVDTEAFF
v_call: TRBV5-1; j_call: TRBJ2-7; clone_size: .; d_call: TRBD2; cdr3_nt: TGCGCCAGCAGCCCGGGGGGGGTCCCCAGGGCGGACGAGCAGTACTTC; cdr3_aa: CASSPGGVPRADEQYF
v_call: TRBV7-2; j_call: TRBJ1-1; clone_size: once; d_call: .; cdr3_nt: TGTGCCAGCAGCTTAGAAGCACCCTGGAACACTGAAGCTTTCTTT; cdr3_aa: CASSLEAPWNTEAFF
v_call: TRBV5-1; j_call: TRBJ1-5; clone_size: .; d_call: .; cdr3_nt: TGCGCCAGCAGACCTACCCTGGGGGGAGATCAGCCCCAGCATTTT; cdr3_aa: CASRPTLGGDQPQHF
v_call: TRBV27; j_call: TRBJ2-1; clone_size: .; d_call: TRBD2; cdr3_nt: TGTGCCAGCAGTTTAAGGGGGACTAGCGGGGCCTACAATGAGCAGTTCTTC; cdr3_aa: CASSLRGTSGAYNEQFF
v_call: TRBV19; j_call: TRBJ2-1; clone_size: once; d_call: TRBD1; cdr3_nt: TGTGCCAGTAGAAGTGGGGCCGGGACAGGTACGAACAATGAGCAGTTCTTC; cdr3_aa: CASRSGAGTGTNNEQFF
v_call: TRBV19; j_call: TRBJ2-5; clone_size: .; d_call: TRBD1; cdr3_nt: TGTGCCAGTAGTATCCAGGGGGCAGAGACCCAGTACTTC; cdr3_aa: CASSIQGAETQYF
v_call: TRBV18; j_call: TRBJ2-3; clone_size: .; d_call: TRBD2; cdr3_nt: TGTGCCAGCTCGACAGGGACTCGAGCGGGGGGTTCAAATACGCAGTATTTT; cdr3_aa: CASSTGTRAGGSNTQYF
v_call: TRBV28; j_call: TRBJ2-2; clone_size: .; d_call: .; cdr3_nt: TGTGCCAGCAGTTTATTAAGCGGGCACGACTTACCCGGGGAGCTGTTTTTT; cdr3_aa: CASSLLSGHDLPGELFF
v_call: TRBV9; j_call: TRBJ2-3; clone_size: .; d_call: .; cdr3_nt: TGTGCCAGCAGCGTAGGGGGCAGCCAAACAGATACGCAGTATTTT; cdr3_aa: CASSVGGSQTDTQYF
v_call: TRBV10-2; j_call: TRBJ1-5; clone_size: once; d_call: .; cdr3_nt: TGCGCCAGCAGTGAGGGAGGAGACAATCAGCCCCAGCATTTT; cdr3_aa: CASSEGGDNQPQHF
v_call: TRBV28; j_call: TRBJ2-7; clone_size: .; d_call: .; cdr3_nt: TGTGCCAGCAGTTCCTACCCCGGCAGGGGATCCTACGAGCAGTACTTC; cdr3_aa: CASSSYPGRGSYEQYF
v_call: TRBV7-2; j_call: TRBJ2-5; clone_size: once; d_call: .; cdr3_nt: TGTGCCCACATCCGTGAGACCCAGTACTTC; cdr3_aa: CAHIRETQYF
v_call: TRBV7-6; j_call: TRBJ1-1; clone_size: .; d_call: .; cdr3_nt: TGTGCCAGCAGCCGCGCCGGGGGGGTGAACACTGAAGCTTTCTTT; cdr3_aa: CASSRAGGVNTEAFF